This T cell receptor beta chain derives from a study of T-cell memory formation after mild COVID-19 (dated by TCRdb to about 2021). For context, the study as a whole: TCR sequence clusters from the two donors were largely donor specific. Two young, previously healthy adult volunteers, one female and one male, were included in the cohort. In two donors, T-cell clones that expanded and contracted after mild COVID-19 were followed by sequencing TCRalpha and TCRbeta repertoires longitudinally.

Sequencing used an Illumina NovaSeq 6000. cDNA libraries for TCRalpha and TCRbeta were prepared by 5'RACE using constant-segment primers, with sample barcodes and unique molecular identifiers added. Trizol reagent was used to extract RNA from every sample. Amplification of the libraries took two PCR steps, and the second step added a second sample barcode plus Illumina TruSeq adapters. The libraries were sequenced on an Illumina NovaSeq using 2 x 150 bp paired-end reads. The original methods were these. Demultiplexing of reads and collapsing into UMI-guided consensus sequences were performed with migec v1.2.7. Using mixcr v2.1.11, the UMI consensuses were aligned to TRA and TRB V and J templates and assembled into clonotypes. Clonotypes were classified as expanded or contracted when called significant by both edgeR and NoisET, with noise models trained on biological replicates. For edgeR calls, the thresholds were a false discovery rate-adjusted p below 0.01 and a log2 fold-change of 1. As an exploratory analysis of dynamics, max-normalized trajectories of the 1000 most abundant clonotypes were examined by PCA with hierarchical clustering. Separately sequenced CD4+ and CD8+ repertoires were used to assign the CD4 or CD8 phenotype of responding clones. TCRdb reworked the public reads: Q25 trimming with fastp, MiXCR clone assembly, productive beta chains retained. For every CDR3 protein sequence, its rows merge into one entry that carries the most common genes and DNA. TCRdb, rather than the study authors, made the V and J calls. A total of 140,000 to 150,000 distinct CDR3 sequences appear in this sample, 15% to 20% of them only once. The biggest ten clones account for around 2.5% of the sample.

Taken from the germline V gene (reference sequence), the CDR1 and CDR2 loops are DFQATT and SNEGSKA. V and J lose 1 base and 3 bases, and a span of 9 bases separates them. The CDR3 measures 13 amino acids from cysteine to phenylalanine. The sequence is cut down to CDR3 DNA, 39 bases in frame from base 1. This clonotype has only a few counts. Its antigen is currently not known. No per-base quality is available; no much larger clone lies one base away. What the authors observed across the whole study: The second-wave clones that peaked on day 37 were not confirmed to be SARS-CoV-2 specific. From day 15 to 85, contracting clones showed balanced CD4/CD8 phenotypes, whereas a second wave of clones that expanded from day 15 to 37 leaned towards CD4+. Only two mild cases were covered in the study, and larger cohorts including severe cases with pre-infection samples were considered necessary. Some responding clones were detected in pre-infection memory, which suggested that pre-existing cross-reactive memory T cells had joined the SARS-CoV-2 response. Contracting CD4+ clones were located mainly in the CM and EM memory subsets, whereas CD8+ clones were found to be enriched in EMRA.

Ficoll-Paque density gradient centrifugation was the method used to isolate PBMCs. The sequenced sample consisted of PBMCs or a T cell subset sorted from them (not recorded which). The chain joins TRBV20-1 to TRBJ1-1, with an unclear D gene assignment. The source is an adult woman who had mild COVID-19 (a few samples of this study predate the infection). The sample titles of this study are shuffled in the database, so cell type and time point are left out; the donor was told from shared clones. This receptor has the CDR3 CSARADYDTEAFF. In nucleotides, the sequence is TGCAGTGCTAGAGCTGACTATGACACTGAAGCTTTCTTT.